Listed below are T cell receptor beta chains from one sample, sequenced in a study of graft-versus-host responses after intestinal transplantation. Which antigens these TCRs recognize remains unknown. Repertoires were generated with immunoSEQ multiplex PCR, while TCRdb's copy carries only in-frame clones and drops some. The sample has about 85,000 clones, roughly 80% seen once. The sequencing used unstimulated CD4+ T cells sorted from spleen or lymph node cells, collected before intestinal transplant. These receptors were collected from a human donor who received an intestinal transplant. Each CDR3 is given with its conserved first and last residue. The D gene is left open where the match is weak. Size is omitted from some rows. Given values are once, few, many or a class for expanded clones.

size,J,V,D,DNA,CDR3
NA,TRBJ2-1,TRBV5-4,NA,TGTGCCAGCAGCTTGGAGGGCAGGGAAGGTGAGCAGTTCTTC,CASSLEGREGEQFF
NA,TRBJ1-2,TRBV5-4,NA,TGTGCCAGCAGCTCGGGTCGGTATAACTATGGCTACACCTTC,CASSSGRYNYGYTF
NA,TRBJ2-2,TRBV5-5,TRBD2,TGTGCCAGCAGCTTAGGCGGGAGGGCGGTCACCGGGGAGCTGTTTTTT,CASSLGGRAVTGELFF
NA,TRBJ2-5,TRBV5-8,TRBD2,TGTGCCAGCGGACTAGCGGGTCAAGAGACCCAGTACTTC,CASGLAGQETQYF
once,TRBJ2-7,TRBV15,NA,TGTGCCACCAGCAGAGGCGGGAACGAGCAGTACTTC,CATSRGGNEQYF
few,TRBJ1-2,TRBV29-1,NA,TGCAGCGTCGAGATGGGAGGGAGTAACTATGGCTACACCTTC,CSVEMGGSNYGYTF
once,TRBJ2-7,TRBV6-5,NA,TGTGCCAGCAAGTTCAGAAACGAGCAGTACTTC,CASKFRNEQYF
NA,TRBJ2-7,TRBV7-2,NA,TGTGCCAGCAGCTTAGCGCGGGAGCAGTACTTC,CASSLAREQYF
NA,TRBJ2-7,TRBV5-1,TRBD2,TGCGCCAGCAGCGATCCGTCTAGCGGGAGATTGTCCGAGCAGTACTTC,CASSDPSSGRLSEQYF
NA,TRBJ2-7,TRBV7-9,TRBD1,TGTGCCAGCAGCCGATCTCCCACCGGGACAGGGGCTGGCGAGCAGTACTTC,CASSRSPTGTGAGEQYF
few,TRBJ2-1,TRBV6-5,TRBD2,TGTGCCAGCAGTTGGACTAGCGGGACCTACAATGAGCAGTTCTTC,CASSWTSGTYNEQFF
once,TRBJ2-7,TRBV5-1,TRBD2,TGCGCCAGCAGCCTTGGACTAGCGGGAGGAACCTACGAGCAGTACTTC,CASSLGLAGGTYEQYF
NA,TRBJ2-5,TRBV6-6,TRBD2,TGTGCCAGCGGCCAAAGCGGGGGGGCTGGAGAGACCCAGTACTTC,CASGQSGGAGETQYF
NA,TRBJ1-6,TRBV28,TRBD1,TGTGCCAGCCACCGGGACAGAAATTCACCCCTCCACTTT,CASHRDRNSPLHF
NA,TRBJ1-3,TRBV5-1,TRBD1,TGCGCCAGCAGCCCGACAGGGGTCACCGGAAACACCATATATTTT,CASSPTGVTGNTIYF